This TCR beta chain comes out of a study of blood T cells in healthy people across ages. With respect to this clonotype: Its antigen is as yet unknown.

The germline CDR1 and CDR2 sequences are SGHRS and YFSETQ. This CDR3 contains 13 residues. V dropped 4 bases and J dropped 4 bases, with 11 bases sitting between them. General study points: More naive CD4+ cells and higher diversity were found in long-lived than in aged donors.

Then a second PCR, running about 6 to 12 cycles, was carried out with a sample-barcoded 5' primer and a J-beta primer mix. TCRdb fed the 5' RACE reads into MiXCR, producing one record per CDR3 protein. The sample carries about 800,000 distinct CDR3 sequences, nearly 60% recorded once. The source material was blood. The gene calls are TRBV5-1 and TRBJ1-1; D may be TRBD1 (5 bases). The TCR sequence derives from a young man in good health. The CDR3 DNA follows: TGCGCCAGCAGCACCAGGGTGTCCACTGAAGCTTTCTTT. Its translation: CASSTRVSTEAFF. Full variable domain (rest looked up from reference TRBV5-1 and TRBJ1-1): KAGVTQTPRYLIKTRGQQVTLSCSPISGHRSVSWYQQTPGQGLQFLFEYFSETQRNKGNFPGRFSGRQFSNSRSEMNVSTLELGDSALYLCASSTRVSTEAFFGQGTRLTVV.